This T cell receptor (beta chain) appears in the sequencing data of a study of cytomegalovirus exposure and HLA in healthy donors. Concerning this clone: As yet, its antigen is unknown.

The PCR employed 60 Vbeta primers together with 13 Jbeta primers. Profiled with immunoSEQ multiplex PCR; TCRdb holds only in-frame clones, not every one. In total, the table holds fewer than 100,000 clones. Study-level results: Accurate prediction of most subjects' HLA-A and HLA-B alleles from TCR beta sequences was reported. Follow-up analysis seemed to connect common viral pathogens with several of the most significant clusters identified. Cytomegalovirus status, reportedly, was diagnosed with high specificity and sensitivity by the classifier.

What was sequenced was PBMCs. This TCR was sampled from an older woman in good health and CMV-seronegative.

CDR3 in amino acids: CASSAGQLAGEQYF. CDR3 in DNA: TGTGCCAGCAGTGCTGGACAGTTGGCTGGCGAGCAGTACTTC. The chain recombines TRBV6-6 with TRBJ2-5, with a possible D match to TRBD1 (6 bases). The DNA end is more similar to TRBJ2-7, so the J call may be wrong. This CDR3 has 14 residues. Germline CDR1 and CDR2: MNHNY and SVGAGI (reference sequence).